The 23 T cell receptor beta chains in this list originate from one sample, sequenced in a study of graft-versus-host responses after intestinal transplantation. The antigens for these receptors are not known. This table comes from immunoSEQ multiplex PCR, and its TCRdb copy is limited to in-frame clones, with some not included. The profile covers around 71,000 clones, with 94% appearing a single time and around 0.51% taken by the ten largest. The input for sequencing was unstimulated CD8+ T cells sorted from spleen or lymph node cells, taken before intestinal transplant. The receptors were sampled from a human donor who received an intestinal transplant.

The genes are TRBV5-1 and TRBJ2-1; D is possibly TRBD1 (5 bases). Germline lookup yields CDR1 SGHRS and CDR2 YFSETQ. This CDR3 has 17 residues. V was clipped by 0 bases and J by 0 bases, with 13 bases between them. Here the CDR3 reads CASSLAGQGTSYNEQFF. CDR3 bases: TGCGCCAGCAGCTTGGCCGGTCAGGGTACCTCCTACAATGAGCAGTTCTTC.

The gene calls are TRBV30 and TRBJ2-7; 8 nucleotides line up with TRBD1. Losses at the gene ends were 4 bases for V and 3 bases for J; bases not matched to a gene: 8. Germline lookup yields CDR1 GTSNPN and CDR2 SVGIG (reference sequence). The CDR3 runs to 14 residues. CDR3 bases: TGTGCCTGGACCTACGGACAGGGAGGCTACGAGCAGTACTTC. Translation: CAWTYGQGGYEQYF.

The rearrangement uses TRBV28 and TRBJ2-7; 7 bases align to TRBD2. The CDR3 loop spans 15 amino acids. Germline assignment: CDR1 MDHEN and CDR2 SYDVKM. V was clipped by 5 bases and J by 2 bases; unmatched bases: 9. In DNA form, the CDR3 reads TGTGCCAGCAGTCCGGAGGGGAGGGTAGCCTACGAGCAGTACTTC. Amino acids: CASSPEGRVAYEQYF.

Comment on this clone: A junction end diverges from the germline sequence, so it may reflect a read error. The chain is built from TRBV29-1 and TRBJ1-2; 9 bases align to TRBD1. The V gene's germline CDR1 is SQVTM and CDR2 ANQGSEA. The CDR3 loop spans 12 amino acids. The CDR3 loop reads CSAETGGDGYTF. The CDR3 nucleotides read TGCAGCGCTGAAACAGGGGGCGATGGCTACACCTTC.

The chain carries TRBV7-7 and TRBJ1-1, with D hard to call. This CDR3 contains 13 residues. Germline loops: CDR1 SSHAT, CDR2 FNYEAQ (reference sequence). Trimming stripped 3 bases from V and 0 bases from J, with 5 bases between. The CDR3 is CASSFSVNTEAFF. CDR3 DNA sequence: TGTGCCAGCAGCTTCTCAGTGAACACTGAAGCTTTCTTT.

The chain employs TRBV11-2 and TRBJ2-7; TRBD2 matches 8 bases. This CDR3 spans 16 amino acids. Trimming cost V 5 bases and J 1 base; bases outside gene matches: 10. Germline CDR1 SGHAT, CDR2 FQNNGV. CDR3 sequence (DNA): TGTGCCAGCAGCCCTCTTACTAGCGGACCATCCTACGAGCAGTACTTC. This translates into CASSPLTSGPSYEQYF.

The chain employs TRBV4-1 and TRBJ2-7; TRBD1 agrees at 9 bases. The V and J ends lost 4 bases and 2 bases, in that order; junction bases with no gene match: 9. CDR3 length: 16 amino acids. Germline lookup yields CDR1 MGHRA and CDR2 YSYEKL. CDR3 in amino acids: CASSPPAGQGPYEQYF. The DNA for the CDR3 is TGCGCCAGCAGCCCCCCGGCGGGACAGGGCCCCTACGAGCAGTACTTC.

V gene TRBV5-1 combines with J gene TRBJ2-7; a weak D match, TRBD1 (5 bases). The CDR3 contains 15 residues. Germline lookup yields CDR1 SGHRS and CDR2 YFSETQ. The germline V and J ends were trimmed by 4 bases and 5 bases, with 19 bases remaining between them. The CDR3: CASSPSGPLVDEQYF. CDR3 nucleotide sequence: TGCGCCAGCAGCCCCTCAGGGCCCCTCGTAGACGAGCAGTACTTC.

The CDR3 DNA sequence: TGCGCCAGCAGCTTGGTGCCGGGCGAAGCTTTCTTT. Its translation: CASSLVPGEAFF. The chain links TRBV5-1 to TRBJ1-1, with D unresolved. Looked up from germline, CDR1 is SGHRS and CDR2 is YFSETQ. Trimming removed 0 bases from V and 8 bases from J, with 8 bases in between. This CDR3 comprises 12 residues.

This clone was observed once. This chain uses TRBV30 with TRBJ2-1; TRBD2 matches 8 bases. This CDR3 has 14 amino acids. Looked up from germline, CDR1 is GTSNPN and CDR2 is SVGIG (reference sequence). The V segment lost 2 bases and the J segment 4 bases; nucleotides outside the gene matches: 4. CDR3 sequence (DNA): TGTGCCTGGAGTTGGACGGGAGGGTACAATGAGCAGTTCTTC. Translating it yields CAWSWTGGYNEQFF.

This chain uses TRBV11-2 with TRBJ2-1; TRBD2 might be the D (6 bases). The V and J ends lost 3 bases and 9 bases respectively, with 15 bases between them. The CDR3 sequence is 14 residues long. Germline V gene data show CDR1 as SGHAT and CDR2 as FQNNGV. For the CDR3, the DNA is TGTGCCAGCAGCTTCGGGACTGGGTACTTTGAGCAGTTCTTC. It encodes CASSFGTGYFEQFF.

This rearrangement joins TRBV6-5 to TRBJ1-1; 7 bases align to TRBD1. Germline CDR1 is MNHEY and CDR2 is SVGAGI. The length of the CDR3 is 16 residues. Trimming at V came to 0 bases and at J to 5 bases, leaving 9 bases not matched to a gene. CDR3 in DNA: TGTGCCAGCAGTTACTCGAATAGAGGCAGGGGGACTGAAGCTTTCTTT. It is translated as CASSYSNRGRGTEAFF.

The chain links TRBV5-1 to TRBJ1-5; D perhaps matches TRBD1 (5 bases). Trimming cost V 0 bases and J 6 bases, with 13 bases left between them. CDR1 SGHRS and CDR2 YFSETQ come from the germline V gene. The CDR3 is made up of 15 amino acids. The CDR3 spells CASSLGQGGSQPQHF. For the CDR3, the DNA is TGCGCCAGCAGCTTGGGGCAGGGTGGCAGTCAGCCCCAGCATTTT.

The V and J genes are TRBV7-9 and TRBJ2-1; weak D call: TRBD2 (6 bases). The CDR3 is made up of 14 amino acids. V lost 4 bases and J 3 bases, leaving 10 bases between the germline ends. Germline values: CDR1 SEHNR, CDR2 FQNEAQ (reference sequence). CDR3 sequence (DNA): TGTGCCAGCAGCTCCCGCGGGAACTACAATGAGCAGTTCTTC. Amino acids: CASSSRGNYNEQFF.

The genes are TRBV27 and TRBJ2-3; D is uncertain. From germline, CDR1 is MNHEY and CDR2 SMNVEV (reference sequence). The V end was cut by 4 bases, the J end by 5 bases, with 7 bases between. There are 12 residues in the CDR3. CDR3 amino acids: CASSSHEDTQYF. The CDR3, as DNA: TGTGCCAGCAGTTCCCATGAAGATACGCAGTATTTT.

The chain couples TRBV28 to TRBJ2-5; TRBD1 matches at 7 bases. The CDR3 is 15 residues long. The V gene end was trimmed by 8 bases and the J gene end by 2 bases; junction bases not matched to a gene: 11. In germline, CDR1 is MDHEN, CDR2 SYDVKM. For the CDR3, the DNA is TGTGCCAGCTTTCAACCGGGACAGCTACAAGAGACCCAGTACTTC. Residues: CASFQPGQLQETQYF.

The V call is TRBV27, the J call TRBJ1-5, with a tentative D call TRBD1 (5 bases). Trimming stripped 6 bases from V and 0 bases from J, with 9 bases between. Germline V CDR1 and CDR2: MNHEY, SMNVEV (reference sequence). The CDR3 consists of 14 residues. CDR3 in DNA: TGTGCCAGCAGCCAGGGAATTAGCAATCAGCCCCAGCATTTT. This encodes CASSQGISNQPQHF.

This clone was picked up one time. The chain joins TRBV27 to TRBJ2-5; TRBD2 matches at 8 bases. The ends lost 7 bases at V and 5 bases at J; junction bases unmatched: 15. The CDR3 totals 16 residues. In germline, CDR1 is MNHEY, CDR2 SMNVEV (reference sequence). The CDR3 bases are TGTGCCAGCAATCCCACCGGGACTAGGAGGGGGGAGACCCAGTACTTC. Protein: CASNPTGTRRGETQYF.

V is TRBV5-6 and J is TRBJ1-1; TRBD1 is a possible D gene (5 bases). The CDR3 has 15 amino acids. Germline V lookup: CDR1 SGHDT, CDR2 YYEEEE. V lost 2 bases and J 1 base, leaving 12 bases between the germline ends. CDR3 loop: CASSFRRGWNTEAFF. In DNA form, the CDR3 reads TGTGCCAGCAGCTTTCGTAGGGGCTGGAACACTGAAGCTTTCTTT.

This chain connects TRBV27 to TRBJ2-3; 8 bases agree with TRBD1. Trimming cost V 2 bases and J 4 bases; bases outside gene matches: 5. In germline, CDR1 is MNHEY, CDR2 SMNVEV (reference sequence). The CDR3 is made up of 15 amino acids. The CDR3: CASSLNRGAADTQYF. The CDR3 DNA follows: TGTGCCAGCAGTTTAAACAGGGGGGCGGCAGATACGCAGTATTTT.

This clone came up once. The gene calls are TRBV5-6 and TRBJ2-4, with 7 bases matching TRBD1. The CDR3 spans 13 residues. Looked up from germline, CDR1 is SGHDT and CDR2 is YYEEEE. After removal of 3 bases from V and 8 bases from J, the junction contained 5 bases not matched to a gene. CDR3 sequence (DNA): TGTGCCAGCAGCTCGACAGGGTTTGACATTCAGTACTTC. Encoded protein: CASSSTGFDIQYF.

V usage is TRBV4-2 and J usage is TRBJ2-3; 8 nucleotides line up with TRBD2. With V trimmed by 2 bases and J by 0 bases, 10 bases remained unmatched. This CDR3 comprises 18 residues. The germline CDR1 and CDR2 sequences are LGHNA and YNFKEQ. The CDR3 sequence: CASSQSLLAGLSTDTQYF. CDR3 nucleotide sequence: TGTGCCAGCAGCCAATCACTCCTAGCGGGCCTTAGCACAGATACGCAGTATTTT.

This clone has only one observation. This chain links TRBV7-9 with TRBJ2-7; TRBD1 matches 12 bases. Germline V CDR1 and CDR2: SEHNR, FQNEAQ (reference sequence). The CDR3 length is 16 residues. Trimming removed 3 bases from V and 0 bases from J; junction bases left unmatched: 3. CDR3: CASSFMGQGASYEQYF. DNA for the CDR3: TGTGCCAGCAGCTTCATGGGACAGGGGGCCTCCTACGAGCAGTACTTC.